The sequence of this T cell receptor (beta chain) was determined in a study of shared clonotypes between healthy human individuals. Profiling relied on immunoSEQ multiplex PCR, and the TCRdb table lists in-frame clones only, not all of them. The sample records around 2,000,000 clones, 85% to 95% being singletons. Between the trimmed V and J ends, which lost 0 bases and 6 bases, there was a span of 16 bases. CDR3 size: 15 residues. The germline CDR1 and CDR2 sequences are SGDLS and YYNGEE. Material: naive CD4+ T cells sorted from blood. Subset defined: CD45RA+ positively selected. V gene TRBV9 combines with J gene TRBJ2-7; D may be TRBD1 (5 bases). This clonotype was obtained from a man aged 18 to 29 in good health. CDR3 sequence (DNA): TGTGCCAGCAGCGTAGGTTCTCCAGGGTACAGCGAGCAGTACTTC. As protein: CASSVGSPGYSEQYF.